This is a list of T cell receptor beta chains from one sample in a study of beta chain features in type 1 diabetes. Generated by immunoSEQ multiplex PCR, the TCRdb table keeps only in-frame clones and is missing some. Here the sample spans roughly 150,000 clones, around 8.6% being singletons. Sequencing was carried out using central memory CD4+ T cells from blood. These TCRs come from a woman between 18 and 29 years old with type 1 diabetes. CDR3s include the opening cysteine and the closing phenylalanine or tryptophan. Each record gives: V gene, J gene, D gene, clone size, CDR3 length, CDR3 protein, CDR3 DNA. The D gene is left open where the match is weak. Clone size, where shown, is once, few, many, or a class for clones that have expanded.

>TRBV7-2|TRBJ2-5|TRBD1|few|14
CASSRQGVSETQYF
TGTGCCAGCAGCCGCCAGGGGGTTTCAGAGACCCAGTACTTC
>TRBV30|TRBJ1-4|.|.|10
CAGIQEKLFF
TGTGCCGGGATCCAAGAAAAACTGTTTTTT
>TRBV4-1|TRBJ2-3|TRBD1|.|16
CASSLNRGTSTDTQYF
TGCGCCAGCAGCCTAAACAGGGGAACTAGCACAGATACGCAGTATTTT
>TRBV6-1|TRBJ1-5|.|few|14
CASSDGHSNQPQHF
TGTGCCAGCAGTGACGGACATTCGAATCAGCCCCAGCATTTT
>TRBV29-1|TRBJ1-6|.|few|13
CSVLQTVNSPLHF
TGCAGCGTTCTACAGACAGTAAATTCACCCCTCCACTTT
>TRBV4-3|TRBJ2-5|.|.|13
CASSQDRRETQYF
TGCGCCAGCAGCCAAGATCGGCGGGAGACCCAGTACTTC
>TRBV10-3|TRBJ2-2|TRBD2|.|16
CAISEVTSGNTGELFF
TGTGCCATCAGTGAGGTGACTAGCGGGAACACCGGGGAGCTGTTTTTT
>TRBV10-3|TRBJ2-1|.|few|13
CAISGGGQDEQFF
TGTGCCATCAGTGGCGGAGGGCAGGATGAGCAGTTCTTC
>TRBV9|TRBJ1-5|.|many|15
CASSPGQGPFQPQHF
TGTGCCAGCAGCCCTGGCCAGGGCCCATTTCAGCCCCAGCATTTT
>TRBV7-3|TRBJ2-1|.|few|15
CASSATGSRYNEQFF
TGTGCCAGCAGCGCTACAGGTTCTCGTTACAATGAGCAGTTCTTC
>TRBV6-1|TRBJ2-7|.|.|12
CASTESSYEQYF
TGTGCCAGCACGGAGAGCTCCTACGAGCAGTACTTC
>TRBV15|TRBJ1-2|TRBD1|few|14
CATSGDRVGMGYTF
TGTGCCACCAGCGGGGACAGGGTAGGGATGGGCTACACCTTC